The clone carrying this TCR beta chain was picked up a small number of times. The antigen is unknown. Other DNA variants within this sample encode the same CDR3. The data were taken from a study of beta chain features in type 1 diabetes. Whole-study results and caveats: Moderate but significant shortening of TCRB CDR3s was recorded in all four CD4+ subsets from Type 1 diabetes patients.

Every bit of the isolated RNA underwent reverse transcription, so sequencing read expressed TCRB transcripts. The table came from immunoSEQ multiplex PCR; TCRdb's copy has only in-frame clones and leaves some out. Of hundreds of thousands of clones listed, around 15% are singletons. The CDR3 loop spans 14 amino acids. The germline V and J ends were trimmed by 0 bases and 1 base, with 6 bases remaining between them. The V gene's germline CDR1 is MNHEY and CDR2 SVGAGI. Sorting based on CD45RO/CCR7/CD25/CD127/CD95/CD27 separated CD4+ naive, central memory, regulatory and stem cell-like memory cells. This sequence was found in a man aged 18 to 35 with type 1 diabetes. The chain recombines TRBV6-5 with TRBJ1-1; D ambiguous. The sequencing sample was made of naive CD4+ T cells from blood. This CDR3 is CASSYSRGNTEAFF. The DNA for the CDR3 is TGTGCCAGCAGTTACTCGAGAGGGAACACTGAAGCTTTCTTT.